The 14 T cell receptor beta chains presented below share a single source sample, sequenced in a study of control samples from healthy donors and cancer patients. Method: immunoSEQ multiplex PCR; TCRdb's copy keeps in-frame clones and lacks some. The table includes about 100,000 clones, around four fifths detected once. The sequenced material came from blood. The receptor source for this set is a man aged 25-45 years in good health.

This clone was seen more than once but under ten times. The chain combines TRBV29-1 with TRBJ1-6; 7 bases fit TRBD1. CDR1 is SQVTM and CDR2 is ANQGSEA in the germline V gene. CDR3 length: 13 amino acids. With V trimmed by 4 bases and J by 5 bases, 2 bases remained unmatched. In DNA, the CDR3 is TGCAGCGTTGGAGGGACAGATAATTCACCCCTCCACTTT. It encodes CSVGGTDNSPLHF.

The rearrangement links TRBV9 to TRBJ2-2; D tentatively reads TRBD1 or TRBD2 (5 bases each). Germline V lookup: CDR1 SGDLS, CDR2 YYNGEE. This CDR3 is built from 16 residues. V was pared by 4 bases and J by 4 bases, with 17 bases between. The CDR3 region is CASSPQWGSLTGELFF. CDR3 nucleotides: TGTGCCAGCAGCCCTCAGTGGGGGAGTCTCACCGGGGAGCTGTTTTTT.

The V gene is TRBV2, the J gene TRBJ2-6; D not resolved. Trimming left V 4 bases short and J 3 bases short, with 10 bases between. CDR1 is SNHLY and CDR2 is FYNNEI in the germline V gene. This CDR3 is built from 15 residues. Written as DNA, the CDR3 is TGTGCCAGCAGTGGGAGAGCGATTGGGGCCAACGTCCTGACTTTC. As protein: CASSGRAIGANVLTF.

V gene TRBV6-2 or TRBV6-3 combines with J gene TRBJ1-5, with 7 bases identical to TRBD1. Germline values: CDR1 MNHEY, CDR2 SVGEGT. J gave up 7 bases and V 6 bases, and 12 bases lay outside the gene matches. The CDR3 is 15 residues long. The chain's CDR3 is CASSPARQGNQPQHF. Here the CDR3 DNA reads TGTGCCAGCAGCCCCGCTCGACAGGGTAACCAGCCCCAGCATTTT.

The J gene is TRBJ1-5, the V gene TRBV19; 7 bases match TRBD1. The trim removed 8 bases at V and 0 bases at J, leaving 16 bases unmatched. The CDR3 length is 18 residues. CDR1 LNHDA and CDR2 SQIVND come from the germline V gene (reference sequence). CDR3 region: CASLTRDRGHYSNQPQHF. DNA of the CDR3: TGTGCCAGTTTGACCCGGGACAGAGGTCATTATAGCAATCAGCCCCAGCATTTT.

The genes are TRBV30 and TRBJ1-1, with D hard to call. There are 11 residues in the CDR3. In germline, CDR1 is GTSNPN, CDR2 SVGIG (reference sequence). V shed 5 bases and J shed 7 bases, with 11 bases lying between them. CDR3 coding DNA: TGTGCCTGGGGTGGGCAAGTTGAAGCTTTCTTT. Protein: CAWGGQVEAFF.

V and J are TRBV19 and TRBJ1-2, with 7 nucleotides matching TRBD1. Trimming removed 5 bases from V and 6 bases from J; junction bases left unmatched: 9. This CDR3 comprises 14 residues. From germline, CDR1 is LNHDA and CDR2 SQIVND (reference sequence). CDR3 residues: CASSAQQGKDGYTF. CDR3 nucleotide sequence: TGTGCCAGTAGTGCTCAACAGGGGAAGGATGGCTACACCTTC. The full variable domain, rest sourced from reference TRBV19 and TRBJ1-2, is DGGITQSPKYLFRKEGQNVTLSCEQNLNHDAMYWYRQDPGQGLRLIYYSQIVNDFQKGDIAEGYSVSREKKESFPLTVTSAQKNPTAFYLCASSAQQGKDGYTFGSGTRLTVV.

V and J are TRBV28 and TRBJ1-2; D not certain. Trimming took off 2 bases at V and 6 bases at J, with 10 bases between the two ends. CDR3 length: 13 residues. Per germline, CDR1 MDHEN and CDR2 SYDVKM. CDR3 in DNA: TGTGCCAGCAGTTTAACCCCCGTACATGGCTACACCTTC. It encodes CASSLTPVHGYTF.

The chain recombines TRBV2 with TRBJ1-4; D uncertain. Germline assignment: CDR1 SNHLY and CDR2 FYNNEI. This CDR3 contains 14 residues. Trimming took off 7 bases at V and 8 bases at J, with 17 bases between the two ends. The chain's CDR3 is CASTSIGVHEKLFF. The CDR3 nucleotides read TGTGCCAGCACCTCAATCGGGGTGCACGAAAAACTGTTTTTT.

The CDR3 region has the DNA TGTGCCAGCGGAGGGGGGGCGACTAGCAATCAGCCCCAGCATTTT. It encodes CASGGGATSNQPQHF. J is TRBJ1-5 and V is TRBV6-5; TRBD1 might be the D (6 bases). Germline assignment: CDR1 MNHEY and CDR2 SVGAGI. The CDR3 runs to 15 residues. The V and J ends lost 8 bases and 0 bases respectively, with 14 bases between them.

The CDR3 sequence: CASSLAPGEDIQYF. CDR3 nucleotide sequence: TGTGCCAGCAGCTTGGCCCCCGGCGAAGACATTCAGTACTTC. The chain combines TRBV5-5 with TRBJ2-4; D not resolved. V shed 0 bases and J shed 8 bases, with 12 bases lying between them. CDR1 SGHKS and CDR2 YYEKEE come from the germline V gene (reference sequence). CDR3 length: 14 residues. Supplemented by reference TRBV5-5 and TRBJ2-4, the full variable domain reads DAGVTQSPTHLIKTRGQQVTLRCSPISGHKSVSWYQQVLGQGPQFIFQYYEKEERGRGNFPDRFSARQFPNYSSELNVNALLLGDSALYLCASSLAPGEDIQYFGAGTRLSVL.

This chain links TRBV13 with TRBJ2-1, with TRBD2 as a possible D gene (5 bases). Germline assignment: CDR1 PRHDT and CDR2 FYEKMQ (reference sequence). The CDR3 spans 14 residues. V lost 0 bases to trimming and J lost 4 bases, with 7 bases between them. For the CDR3, the DNA is TGTGCCAGCAGCTTAGGGACGGGGTACAATGAGCAGTTCTTC. Translating it yields CASSLGTGYNEQFF.

The V gene is TRBV28, the J gene TRBJ1-1; the D is unclear. This CDR3 comprises 12 residues. V gave up 6 bases and J gave up 4 bases, with 9 bases separating them. The V gene's germline CDR1 is MDHEN and CDR2 SYDVKM. CDR3 loop: CASRVGRTEAFF. The CDR3, as DNA: TGTGCCAGCAGGGTAGGGCGCACTGAAGCTTTCTTT. The complete variable domain, with remaining parts taken from reference TRBV28 and TRBJ1-1, reads DVKVTQSSRYLVKRTGEKVFLECVQDMDHENMFWYRQDPGLGLRLIYFSYDVKMKEKGDIPEGYSVSREKKERFSLILESASTNQTSMYLCASRVGRTEAFFGQGTRLTVV.

This clone was counted a few times. This chain connects TRBV6-1 to TRBJ1-3, with D maybe TRBD1 (6 bases). Germline CDR1 reads MNHNS; CDR2 reads SASEGT. V lost 2 bases and J 7 bases, leaving 12 bases between the germline ends. CDR3 length: 14 amino acids. Here the CDR3 reads CASSEYRERNTIYF. The CDR3 DNA sequence: TGTGCCAGCAGTGAATACAGGGAACGTAACACCATATATTTT.